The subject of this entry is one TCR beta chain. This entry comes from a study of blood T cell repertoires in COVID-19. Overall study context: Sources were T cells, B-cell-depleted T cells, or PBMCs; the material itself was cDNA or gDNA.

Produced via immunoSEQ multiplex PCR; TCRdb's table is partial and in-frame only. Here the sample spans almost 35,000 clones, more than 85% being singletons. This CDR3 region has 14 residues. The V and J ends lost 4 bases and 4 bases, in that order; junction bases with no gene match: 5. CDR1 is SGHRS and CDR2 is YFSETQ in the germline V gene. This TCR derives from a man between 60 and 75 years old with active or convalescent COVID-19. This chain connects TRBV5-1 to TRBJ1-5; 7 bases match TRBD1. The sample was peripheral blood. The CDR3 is CASSPGTENQPQHF. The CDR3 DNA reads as TGCGCCAGCAGCCCAGGGACAGAAAATCAGCCCCAGCATTTT. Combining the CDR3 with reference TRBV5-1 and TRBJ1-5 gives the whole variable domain KAGVTQTPRYLIKTRGQQVTLSCSPISGHRSVSWYQQTPGQGLQFLFEYFSETQRNKGNFPGRFSGRQFSNSRSEMNVSTLELGDSALYLCASSPGTENQPQHFGDGTRLSIL.